Listed below are T cell receptor beta chains from one sample, sequenced in a study of cytomegalovirus exposure and HLA in healthy donors. Sequenced by immunoSEQ multiplex PCR; TCRdb stores in-frame clones only, minus some. The sample lists about 130,000 clones; 74% were seen once. Specimen: PBMCs. These receptors were obtained from a woman aged 45 to 65 in good health and CMV-seropositive. Each CDR3 is given with its conserved first and last residue. D genes are given only for firm matches. Only some rows state a clone size, as once, few, many or a class for expanded clones.

v_gene	abundance	d_gene	j_gene	CDR3aa	CDR3nt
TRBV28	NA	TRBD1	TRBJ2-7	CASSPGTGVEQYF	TGTGCCAGCAGCCCAGGGACAGGGGTCGAGCAGTACTTC
TRBV5-1	NA	NA	TRBJ2-3	CASTPTGDTQYF	TGCGCCAGCACCCCAACAGGGGATACGCAGTATTTT
TRBV2	few	NA	TRBJ2-7	CASRERSPNEQYF	TGTGCCAGCAGGGAACGGTCTCCCAACGAGCAGTACTTC
TRBV2	NA	NA	TRBJ2-2	CASNREQGSGELFF	TGTGCCAGCAATAGAGAACAGGGAAGCGGGGAGCTGTTTTTT
TRBV13	NA	TRBD1	TRBJ2-7	CASTSNRDRPNEQYF	TGTGCCAGCACTTCCAACCGGGACAGGCCGAACGAGCAGTACTTC
TRBV10-3	NA	TRBD2	TRBJ2-1	CAVQAGGDYNEQFF	TGTGCCGTCCAAGCGGGGGGAGATTACAATGAGCAGTTCTTC
TRBV5-1	NA	NA	TRBJ2-3	CASSLAVSSMKSDTQYF	TGCGCCAGCAGCTTGGCTGTTAGCAGTATGAAATCAGATACGCAGTATTTT
TRBV13	NA	TRBD1	TRBJ1-5	CASSAGQGFGQPQHF	TGTGCCAGCAGCGCGGGACAGGGGTTCGGTCAGCCCCAGCATTTT
TRBV15	NA	NA	TRBJ2-1	CATSREGAGVNEQFF	TGTGCCACCAGCAGAGAAGGGGCCGGAGTCAATGAGCAGTTCTTC
TRBV19	NA	NA	TRBJ1-5	CAIGGGLNQPQHF	TGTGCCATCGGGGGGGGTTTGAATCAGCCCCAGCATTTT
TRBV27	NA	TRBD1	TRBJ1-1	CASSRQGVSTEAFF	TGTGCCAGCAGTAGACAGGGAGTAAGCACTGAAGCTTTCTTT
TRBV5-1	NA	TRBD2	TRBJ2-3	CASRAIGGDTDTQYF	TGCGCCAGCAGGGCCATCGGGGGGGACACAGATACGCAGTATTTT
TRBV4-1	NA	NA	TRBJ1-5	CASSQDAEGVVGQPQHF	TGCGCCAGCAGCCAAGATGCCGAGGGGGTTGTGGGTCAGCCCCAGCATTTT
TRBV7-9	few	NA	TRBJ2-5	CASSGAGAETQYF	TGTGCCAGCAGCGGGGCAGGGGCCGAGACCCAGTACTTC